A selection of T cell receptor beta chains follows, all from one sample in a study of PD-L1 blockade in urothelial cancer. The protocol was immunoSEQ multiplex PCR, while the TCRdb copy is restricted to in-frame clones and leaves out a portion. The sample includes 41,000 or so clones, 82% of them seen just once. The sequences come from PBMCs, collected around atezolizumab (anti-PD-L1) treatment. The receptors were gathered from a man in his 60s with urothelial cancer. The CDR3 runs from the conserved cysteine through the conserved F or W. The order of the fields is D gene, V gene, clone size, J gene, CDR3 protein, CDR3 DNA. The D gene is left open where the match is weak. Clone size appears in some rows only: once, few, many, or a class for an expanded clone.

D: TRBD2
V: TRBV5-1
size: -
J: TRBJ2-7
CDR3: CASSLVSSGGSGSYEQYF
DNA: TGCGCCAGCAGCTTGGTATCTAGCGGGGGGTCTGGCTCCTACGAGCAGTACTTC

D: TRBD1
V: TRBV6-1
size: -
J: TRBJ2-7
CDR3: CASSSTGGSYEQYF
DNA: TGTGCCAGCAGTTCGACAGGGGGCTCCTACGAGCAGTACTTC

D: TRBD2
V: TRBV4-2
size: -
J: TRBJ2-1
CDR3: CASSRRLAGVGGSYNEQFF
DNA: TGTGCCAGCAGCCGACGACTAGCGGGGGTGGGAGGCTCCTACAATGAGCAGTTCTTC

D: -
V: TRBV4-1
size: few
J: TRBJ2-7
CDR3: CASSQGAGVLNEQYF
DNA: TGCGCCAGCAGCCAAGGGGCAGGGGTCTTGAACGAGCAGTACTTC

D: TRBD2
V: TRBV5-1
size: -
J: TRBJ2-7
CDR3: CASSGGDGKSSYEQYF
DNA: TGCGCCAGCAGCGGGGGGGACGGAAAAAGCTCCTACGAGCAGTACTTC

D: -
V: TRBV7-3
size: -
J: TRBJ2-5
CDR3: CASSRTTEETQYF
DNA: TGTGCCAGCAGCCGGACAACCGAAGAGACCCAGTACTTC

D: TRBD1
V: TRBV10-2
size: -
J: TRBJ1-6
CDR3: CASSEAGGRSQNSPLHF
DNA: TGCGCCAGCAGTGAGGCAGGGGGCAGATCCCAGAATTCACCCCTCCACTTT

D: -
V: TRBV27
size: -
J: TRBJ2-1
CDR3: CASRVAGGTYNEQFF
DNA: TGTGCCAGCAGGGTCGCTGGGGGGACCTACAATGAGCAGTTCTTC

D: TRBD1
V: TRBV4-2
size: once
J: TRBJ2-2
CDR3: CASSQGSGQGALTGELFF
DNA: TGTGCCAGCAGCCAAGGTTCAGGACAGGGGGCGCTTACCGGGGAGCTGTTTTTT

D: -
V: TRBV7-2
size: -
J: TRBJ2-7
CDR3: CASSSRGPVSSYEQYF
DNA: TGTGCCAGCAGCTCTAGGGGTCCTGTGAGCTCCTACGAGCAGTACTTC

D: -
V: TRBV30
size: -
J: TRBJ2-1
CDR3: CAWSVNHRDEQFF
DNA: TGTGCCTGGAGTGTGAACCACAGGGATGAGCAGTTCTTC

D: TRBD1
V: TRBV6-1
size: -
J: TRBJ1-5
CDR3: CASNSGTENQPQHF
DNA: TGTGCCAGCAATTCCGGGACAGAAAATCAGCCCCAGCATTTT

D: -
V: TRBV6-4
size: -
J: TRBJ2-1
CDR3: CASSDSSRGNEQFF
DNA: TGTGCCAGCAGTGACTCGAGTCGGGGAAATGAGCAGTTCTTC

D: -
V: TRBV28
size: -
J: TRBJ2-2
CDR3: CASRDRGPSGTNTGELFF
DNA: TGTGCCAGCCGGGACAGGGGTCCTAGCGGGACGAACACCGGGGAGCTGTTTTTT

D: -
V: TRBV28
size: -
J: TRBJ1-2
CDR3: CASTRSGGRVDGYTF
DNA: TGTGCCAGCACCAGATCGGGAGGACGGGTAGACGGCTACACCTTC

D: TRBD1
V: TRBV14
size: -
J: TRBJ2-7
CDR3: CASSQADRGTYEQYF
DNA: TGTGCCAGCAGCCAAGCAGACAGGGGGACCTACGAGCAGTACTTC

D: -
V: TRBV11-2
size: -
J: TRBJ1-1
CDR3: CASSLLGGINTEAFF
DNA: TGTGCCAGCAGCTTATTGGGAGGTATCAACACTGAAGCTTTCTTT

D: -
V: TRBV7-2
size: -
J: TRBJ1-1
CDR3: CASSQGPRRTEAFF
DNA: TGTGCCAGCAGCCAAGGACCCCGGAGGACTGAAGCTTTCTTT

D: TRBD2
V: TRBV6-4
size: -
J: TRBJ2-3
CDR3: CASSDSPAGVDTQYF
DNA: TGTGCCAGCAGTGACTCCCCCGCGGGGGTGGATACGCAGTATTTT

D: -
V: TRBV19
size: once
J: TRBJ1-4
CDR3: CASSIVSLVGRNEKLFF
DNA: TGTGCCAGTAGTATCGTCTCTCTCGTTGGCCGTAATGAAAAACTGTTTTTT

D: -
V: TRBV28
size: -
J: TRBJ1-5
CDR3: CASSPGLGNQPQHF
DNA: TGTGCCAGCAGTCCAGGGCTGGGCAATCAGCCCCAGCATTTT

D: TRBD2
V: TRBV2
size: -
J: TRBJ2-7
CDR3: CASSGSSGGGLYF
DNA: TGTGCCAGCAGTGGGTCTAGCGGGGGGGGCCTGTACTTC

D: -
V: TRBV5-4
size: -
J: TRBJ1-3
CDR3: CASSLAGGGYSGNTIYF
DNA: TGTGCCAGCAGCTTGGCCGGTGGGGGGTACTCTGGAAACACCATATATTTT

D: -
V: TRBV5-1
size: -
J: TRBJ2-3
CDR3: CASSLREAQYF
DNA: TGCGCCAGCAGCTTGCGAGAGGCGCAGTATTTT

D: -
V: TRBV2
size: -
J: TRBJ1-3
CDR3: CASSEGGIGGNTIYF
DNA: TGTGCCAGCAGTGAGGGGGGAATTGGTGGAAACACCATATATTTT

D: TRBD1
V: TRBV19
size: -
J: TRBJ1-1
CDR3: CASSTTGGTVAFF
DNA: TGTGCCAGTAGCACGACAGGGGGCACGGTCGCTTTCTTT

D: -
V: TRBV15
size: -
J: TRBJ2-5
CDR3: CATSREAGKETQYF
DNA: TGTGCCACCAGCAGAGAGGCAGGGAAAGAGACCCAGTACTTC

D: -
V: TRBV5-1
size: -
J: TRBJ2-3
CDR3: CASSLADRRTDTQYF
DNA: TGCGCCAGCAGCTTGGCCGACAGGAGGACAGATACGCAGTATTTT

D: -
V: TRBV6-6
size: once
J: TRBJ1-6
CDR3: CASTGQSPNSPLHF
DNA: TGTGCCAGCACCGGACAGTCGCCCAATTCACCCCTCCACTTT

D: -
V: TRBV29-1
size: -
J: TRBJ1-1
CDR3: CSVEYTGGMRTEAFF
DNA: TGCAGCGTTGAATATACCGGGGGAATGAGGACTGAAGCTTTCTTT

D: TRBD1
V: TRBV7-9
size: once
J: TRBJ2-1
CDR3: CASSFGQGEEQFF
DNA: TGTGCCAGCAGCTTCGGACAGGGGGAAGAGCAGTTCTTC

D: TRBD1
V: TRBV4-1
size: few
J: TRBJ2-7
CDR3: CASSQELDRSYEQYF
DNA: TGCGCCAGCAGCCAAGAGTTGGACAGGAGCTACGAGCAGTACTTC

D: TRBD2
V: TRBV6-5
size: -
J: TRBJ2-1
CDR3: CASSPTSGKYNEQFF
DNA: TGTGCCAGCAGTCCAACTAGCGGGAAATACAATGAGCAGTTCTTC

D: TRBD1
V: TRBV5-1
size: -
J: TRBJ1-3
CDR3: CASSPGGQGSGDSGNTIYF
DNA: TGCGCCAGCAGCCCTGGGGGACAGGGATCGGGAGACTCTGGAAACACCATATATTTT

D: -
V: TRBV7-3
size: -
J: TRBJ2-1
CDR3: CASSLDAGRNEQFF
DNA: TGTGCCAGCAGCTTAGATGCAGGGAGGAATGAGCAGTTCTTC

D: -
V: TRBV10-2
size: -
J: TRBJ2-2
CDR3: CASSESELGVGYTGELFF
DNA: TGCGCCAGCAGTGAGTCGGAGCTCGGGGTAGGGTACACCGGGGAGCTGTTTTTT

D: -
V: TRBV18
size: -
J: TRBJ1-4
CDR3: CASSPNRQGPNEKLFF
DNA: TGTGCCAGCTCACCTAATCGCCAGGGTCCTAATGAAAAACTGTTTTTT

D: TRBD1
V: TRBV5-1
size: -
J: TRBJ2-7
CDR3: CASSSTGGIAYEQYF
DNA: TGCGCCAGCAGCTCAACAGGGGGGATCGCCTACGAGCAGTACTTC

D: -
V: TRBV2
size: few
J: TRBJ2-4
CDR3: CASSAQTTGRDIQYF
DNA: TGTGCCAGCAGTGCACAAACGACAGGCCGAGACATTCAGTACTTC

D: -
V: TRBV10-2
size: -
J: TRBJ1-2
CDR3: CASSSFSVYGYTF
DNA: TGCGCCAGCAGCTCCTTTAGCGTCTATGGCTACACCTTC

D: -
V: TRBV5-1
size: -
J: TRBJ2-5
CDR3: CASSLDGWETQYF
DNA: TGCGCCAGCAGCTTGGACGGGTGGGAGACCCAGTACTTC

D: -
V: TRBV15
size: -
J: TRBJ2-7
CDR3: CATSRDSGEQYF
DNA: TGTGCCACCAGCAGAGATAGCGGCGAGCAGTACTTC

D: TRBD2
V: TRBV4-1
size: few
J: TRBJ2-7
CDR3: CASSQATSGASYEQYF
DNA: TGCGCCAGCAGCCAAGCAACTAGCGGGGCCTCCTACGAGCAGTACTTC

D: TRBD1
V: TRBV2
size: -
J: TRBJ1-5
CDR3: CASNQGQAGRQHF
DNA: TGTGCCAGCAACCAAGGACAGGCCGGGAGACAGCATTTT

D: TRBD2
V: TRBV10-1
size: -
J: TRBJ2-3
CDR3: CASSESRAGGRTDTQYF
DNA: TGCGCCAGCAGTGAGTCGAGAGCGGGGGGCCGCACAGATACGCAGTATTTT

D: TRBD1
V: TRBV5-1
size: -
J: TRBJ2-7
CDR3: CASSLVAGGKGEQYF
DNA: TGCGCCAGCAGCTTGGTAGCAGGGGGTAAAGGGGAGCAGTACTTC

D: -
V: TRBV19
size: -
J: TRBJ1-1
CDR3: CASSLGPNTEAFF
DNA: TGTGCCTCCAGTCTGGGCCCGAACACTGAAGCTTTCTTT

D: TRBD1
V: TRBV27
size: -
J: TRBJ1-5
CDR3: CASSLSWTGDQPQHF
DNA: TGTGCCAGCAGTTTAAGCTGGACAGGGGATCAGCCCCAGCATTTT

D: TRBD2
V: TRBV18
size: -
J: TRBJ2-3
CDR3: CASSPLRGRQDTQYF
DNA: TGTGCCAGCTCACCTTTGCGGGGGAGGCAGGATACGCAGTATTTT

D: -
V: TRBV6-5
size: -
J: TRBJ1-6
CDR3: CASTGLKGSPLHF
DNA: TGTGCCAGCACAGGGCTAAAGGGGTCACCCCTCCACTTT

D: TRBD2
V: TRBV4-2
size: -
J: TRBJ2-5
CDR3: CASSQSLAGGRETQYF
DNA: TGTGCCAGCAGCCAAAGTCTAGCGGGGGGGCGAGAGACCCAGTACTTC

D: TRBD2
V: TRBV5-6
size: -
J: TRBJ2-3
CDR3: CASSSLGLAGGPSTDTQYF
DNA: TGTGCCAGCAGCTCCCTTGGACTAGCGGGGGGGCCCAGCACAGATACGCAGTATTTT

D: -
V: TRBV11-2
size: -
J: TRBJ2-7
CDR3: CASSLGMLEEQYF
DNA: TGTGCCAGCAGCTTGGGTATGTTGGAGGAGCAGTACTTC

D: TRBD1
V: TRBV28
size: -
J: TRBJ2-7
CDR3: CASSETGRSYEQYF
DNA: TGTGCCAGCAGCGAGACAGGGCGGTCCTACGAGCAGTACTTC

D: TRBD1
V: TRBV7-2
size: -
J: TRBJ1-4
CDR3: CASSLGPPTGSNEKLFF
DNA: TGTGCCAGCAGCCTCGGCCCCCCGACAGGGTCTAATGAAAAACTGTTTTTT

D: -
V: TRBV5-6
size: -
J: TRBJ2-7
CDR3: CASSLYGGEQYF
DNA: TGTGCCAGCAGCTTGTATGGAGGCGAGCAGTACTTC